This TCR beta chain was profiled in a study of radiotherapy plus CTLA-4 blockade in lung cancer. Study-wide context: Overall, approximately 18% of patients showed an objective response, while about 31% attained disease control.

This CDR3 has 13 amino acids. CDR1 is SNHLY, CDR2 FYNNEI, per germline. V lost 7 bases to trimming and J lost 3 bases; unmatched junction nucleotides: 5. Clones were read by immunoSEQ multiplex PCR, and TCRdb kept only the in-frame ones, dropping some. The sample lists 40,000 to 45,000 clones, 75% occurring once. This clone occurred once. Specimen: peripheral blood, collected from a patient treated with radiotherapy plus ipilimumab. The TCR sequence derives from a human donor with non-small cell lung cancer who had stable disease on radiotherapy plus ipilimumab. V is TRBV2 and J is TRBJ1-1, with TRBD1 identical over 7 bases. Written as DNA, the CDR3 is TGTGCCAGCAATGGGGACAGATACACTGAAGCTTTCTTT. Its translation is CASNGDRYTEAFF.